Described below is a single TCR beta chain sequence and its context. Its antigen remains unidentified. No clone much larger than this one lies a single base away; base qualities are absent. This sample stems from a study of control samples from healthy donors and cancer patients (dated by TCRdb to about 2020). CDR1 and CDR2, looked up from the germline V gene (reference sequence), are LNHDA and SQIVND. Germline trimming: 2 bases from V, 2 bases from J; junction bases outside gene matches: 4. Counted from cysteine to phenylalanine, this CDR3 has 15 amino acids. This entry keeps only the CDR3 DNA: 45 bases, framed from base 1. Receptors were amplified or captured by the immunoSEQ multiplex PCR assay. Held by TCRdb, this immuneACCESS table contains in-frame sequences only and omits some clones. Under half of the omission traces to an unresolved V gene where checked; the cause of the rest is unknown. The sample includes 120,000 or so clones, with 80% to 95% observed a single time. The ten largest make up 0.58% of the sample.

The clonotype originates from a man older than 75 with head and neck cancer. Here the chain combines TRBV19 and TRBJ2-7, with 9 central nucleotides matching TRBD2. The sequencing sample was made of PBMCs. The nucleotides read TGTGCCAGTAGTATATCGATAGCGGGGGCCTACGAGCAGTACTTC. Its amino acids are CASSISIAGAYEQYF. The CDR3 plus the reference TRBV19 and TRBJ2-7 genes for the other parts give the full variable domain: DGGITQSPKYLFRKEGQNVTLSCEQNLNHDAMYWYRQDPGQGLRLIYYSQIVNDFQKGDIAEGYSVSREKKESFPLTVTSAQKNPTAFYLCASSISIAGAYEQYFGPGTRLTVT.